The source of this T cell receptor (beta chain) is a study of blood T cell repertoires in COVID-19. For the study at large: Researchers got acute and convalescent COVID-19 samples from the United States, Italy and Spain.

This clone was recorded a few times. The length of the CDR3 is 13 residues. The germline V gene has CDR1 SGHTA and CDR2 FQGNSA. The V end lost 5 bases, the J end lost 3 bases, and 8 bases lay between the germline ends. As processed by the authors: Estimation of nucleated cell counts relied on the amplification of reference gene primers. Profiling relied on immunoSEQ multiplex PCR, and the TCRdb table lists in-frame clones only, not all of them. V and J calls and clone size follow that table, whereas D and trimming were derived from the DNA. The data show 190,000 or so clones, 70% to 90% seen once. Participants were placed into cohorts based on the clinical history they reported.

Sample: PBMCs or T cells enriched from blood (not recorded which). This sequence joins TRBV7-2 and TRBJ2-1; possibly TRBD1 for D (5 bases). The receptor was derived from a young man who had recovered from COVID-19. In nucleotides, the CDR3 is TGTGCCAGCAGCGTCGACAGCTACAATGAGCAGTTCTTC. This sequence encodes CASSVDSYNEQFF.